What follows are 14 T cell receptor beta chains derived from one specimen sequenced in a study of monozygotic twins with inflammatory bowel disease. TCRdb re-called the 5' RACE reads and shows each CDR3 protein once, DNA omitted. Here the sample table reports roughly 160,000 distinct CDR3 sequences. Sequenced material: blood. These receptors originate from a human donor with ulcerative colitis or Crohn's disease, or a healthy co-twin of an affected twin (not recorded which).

The CDR3 is CASSPTSDFQYF. The J gene is TRBJ2-4, the V gene TRBV18. CDR3 size: 12 residues. CDR1 and CDR2 from the germline V gene are KGHSH and LQKENI. Variable domain in full (rest from reference TRBV18 and TRBJ2-4): NAGVMQNPRHLVRRRGQEARLRCSPMKGHSHVYWYRQLPEEGLKFMVYLQKENIIDESGMPKERFSAEFPKEGPSILRIQQVVRGDSAAYFCASSPTSDFQYFGAGTRLSVL.

This CDR3 is CSARGRGAGLAKNIQYF. The chain joins TRBV20-1 to TRBJ2-4; TCRdb gives TRBD2 as the D gene, but with no DNA this cannot be confirmed. Germline V gives CDR1 DFQATT, CDR2 SNEGSKA (reference sequence). The CDR3 length is 17 residues.

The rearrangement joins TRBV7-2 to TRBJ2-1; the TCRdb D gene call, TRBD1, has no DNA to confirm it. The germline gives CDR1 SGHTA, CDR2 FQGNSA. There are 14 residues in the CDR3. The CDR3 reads CASRPTVGGNEQFF.

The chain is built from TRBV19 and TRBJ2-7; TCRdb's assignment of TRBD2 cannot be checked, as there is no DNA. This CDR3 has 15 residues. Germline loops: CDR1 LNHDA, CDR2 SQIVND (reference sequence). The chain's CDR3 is CASTLGTSGTYEQYF.

CDR3 residues: CASSLAALITYEQYF. The genes are TRBV5-1 and TRBJ2-7; TCRdb lists TRBD1, though no DNA is available to test this call. Germline V gene sequence: CDR1 SGHRS, CDR2 YFSETQ. CDR3 length: 15 amino acids.

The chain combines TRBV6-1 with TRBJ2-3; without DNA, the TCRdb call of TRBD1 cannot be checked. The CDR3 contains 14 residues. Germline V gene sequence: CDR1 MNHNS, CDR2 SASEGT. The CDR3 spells CASSRGGRTDTQYF.

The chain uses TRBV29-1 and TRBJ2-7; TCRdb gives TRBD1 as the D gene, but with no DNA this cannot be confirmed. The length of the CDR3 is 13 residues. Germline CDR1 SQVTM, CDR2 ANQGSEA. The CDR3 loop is CSVGTGSSYEQYF.

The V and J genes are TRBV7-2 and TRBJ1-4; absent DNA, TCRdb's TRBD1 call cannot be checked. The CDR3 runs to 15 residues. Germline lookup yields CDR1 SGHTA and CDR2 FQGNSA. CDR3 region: CASSASTGFFEKLFF.

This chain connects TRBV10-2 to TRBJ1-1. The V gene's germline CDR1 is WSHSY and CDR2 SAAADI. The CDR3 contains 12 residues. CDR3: CASQVTNTEAFF.

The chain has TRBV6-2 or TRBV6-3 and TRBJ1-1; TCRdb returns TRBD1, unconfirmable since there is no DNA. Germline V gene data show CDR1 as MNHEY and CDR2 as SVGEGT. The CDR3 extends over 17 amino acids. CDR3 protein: CASSYRQGVRSNTEAFF.

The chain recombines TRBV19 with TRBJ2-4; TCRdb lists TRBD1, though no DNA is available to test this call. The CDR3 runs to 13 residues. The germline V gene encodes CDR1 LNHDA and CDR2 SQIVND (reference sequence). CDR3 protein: CATSGTGVNIQYF.

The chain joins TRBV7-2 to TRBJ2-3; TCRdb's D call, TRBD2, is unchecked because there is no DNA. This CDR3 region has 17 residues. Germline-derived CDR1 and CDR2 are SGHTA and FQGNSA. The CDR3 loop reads CASSLAASGGVGDTQYF.

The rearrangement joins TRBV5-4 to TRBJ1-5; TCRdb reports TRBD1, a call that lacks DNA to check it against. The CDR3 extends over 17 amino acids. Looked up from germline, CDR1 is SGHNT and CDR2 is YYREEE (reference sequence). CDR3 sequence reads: CASSLYSPSRGKGPQHF.

The CDR3 here is CASIPGTSNEQFF. This chain connects TRBV28 to TRBJ2-1; the TCRdb D gene call, TRBD2, has no DNA to confirm it. The length of the CDR3 is 13 residues. CDR1 and CDR2 from the germline V gene are MDHEN and SYDVKM. Full variable domain (missing parts from reference TRBV28 and TRBJ2-1): DVKVTQSSRYLVKRTGEKVFLECVQDMDHENMFWYRQDPGLGLRLIYFSYDVKMKEKGDIPEGYSVSREKKERFSLILESASTNQTSMYLCASIPGTSNEQFFGPGTRLTVL.